This TCR beta chain was retrieved from a study of a mutant IDH1 vaccine in newly diagnosed glioma. As for the study in general: Treated individuals were around 60% male and roughly 40% female, averaging about 40 years of age. Weeks 35 and 47 hosted visits V12 and V13, respectively.

The repertoire was sequenced with immunoSEQ multiplex PCR; TCRdb's copy has only in-frame clones and lacks some. The repertoire holds about 68,000 clones, with approximately 84% as singletons. On this clone: Its specificity is not known.

Time point specified: week 35, safety follow-up. Doses consisted of 300 ug of mutant IDH1 20-mer peptide each, paired with topical imiquimod. New astrocytomas of WHO grade 3 or 4 that were IDH1-mutant and ATRX-lost were found in the donors. The length of the CDR3 is 16 residues. Per germline, CDR1 MNHNS and CDR2 SASEGT. J gave up 6 bases and V 3 bases, and 11 bases lay outside the gene matches. The clonotype originates from a man aged 18 to 30 with glioma. This sample comprised PBMCs, obtained from a glioma patient whose treatment included an IDH1 peptide vaccine. V and J are TRBV6-1 and TRBJ2-4, with 7 bases matching TRBD2. CDR3 nucleotide sequence: TGTGCCAGCAGTGAGGTTCCCAAGGAGCGGGGAAACATTCAGTACTTC. Translated, it gives CASSEVPKERGNIQYF.